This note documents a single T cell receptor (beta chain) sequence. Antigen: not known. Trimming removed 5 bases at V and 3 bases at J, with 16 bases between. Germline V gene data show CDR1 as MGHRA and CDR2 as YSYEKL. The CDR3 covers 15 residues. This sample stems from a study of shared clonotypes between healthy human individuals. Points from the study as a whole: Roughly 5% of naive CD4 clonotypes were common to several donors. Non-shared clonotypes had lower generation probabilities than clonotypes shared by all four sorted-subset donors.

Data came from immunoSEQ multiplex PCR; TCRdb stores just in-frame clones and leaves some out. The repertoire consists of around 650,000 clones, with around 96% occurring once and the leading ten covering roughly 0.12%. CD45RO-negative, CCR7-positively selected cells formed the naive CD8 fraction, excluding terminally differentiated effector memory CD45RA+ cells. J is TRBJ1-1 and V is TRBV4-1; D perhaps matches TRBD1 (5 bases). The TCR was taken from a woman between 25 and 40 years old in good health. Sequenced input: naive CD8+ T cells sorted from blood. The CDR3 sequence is CASSAREWGDTEAFF. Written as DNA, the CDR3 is TGCGCCAGCAGCGCGCGCGAATGGGGGGACACTGAAGCTTTCTTT.